One and the same sample provided the 6 T cell receptor beta chains below, sequenced in a study of cytomegalovirus exposure and HLA in healthy donors. The PCR had 60 Vbeta and 13 Jbeta primers. The repertoire was sequenced with immunoSEQ multiplex PCR; TCRdb's copy has only in-frame clones and lacks some. The sample carries 100,000 to 150,000 clones, about 80% recorded once. The sequencing sample was made of PBMCs. The receptors shown here come from a woman in her 40s in good health and CMV-seronegative.

The V call is TRBV15, the J call TRBJ2-5; D remains ambiguous. V was pared by 3 bases and J by 0 bases, with 8 bases between. Germline-derived CDR1 and CDR2 are LNHNV and YYDKDF (reference sequence). The CDR3 is 14 amino acids. CDR3: CATSSDSYQETQYF. In nucleotides, the CDR3 is TGTGCCACCAGCAGCGACTCCTACCAAGAGACCCAGTACTTC.

The CDR3 protein is CASSPQGHSNQPQHF. CDR3 sequence (DNA): TGTGCCAGCTCACCCCAAGGACACAGCAATCAGCCCCAGCATTTT. The chain joins TRBV18 to TRBJ1-5; weak D call: TRBD1 (5 bases). The V and J ends lost 3 bases and 1 base respectively, with 10 bases between them. This CDR3 region has 15 residues. The germline CDR1 and CDR2 sequences are KGHSH and LQKENI. Using reference TRBV18 and TRBJ1-5 for the parts outside the CDR3, the full variable domain is NAGVMQNPRHLVRRRGQEARLRCSPMKGHSHVYWYRQLPEEGLKFMVYLQKENIIDESGMPKERFSAEFPKEGPSILRIQQVVRGDSAAYFCASSPQGHSNQPQHFGDGTRLSIL.

In its sample, this clone was seen a few times. The chain employs TRBV7-3 and TRBJ2-7, with 11 nucleotides matching TRBD2. The V segment lost 6 bases and the J segment 2 bases; nucleotides outside the gene matches: 6. Germline CDR1 and CDR2: SGHTA and FQGTGA. The CDR3 runs to 15 residues. The CDR3 DNA is TGTGCCAGCAGTTCCGGGACTAGCGGTACCTACGAGCAGTACTTC. This codes for CASSSGTSGTYEQYF. Complete variable domain (other parts from reference TRBV7-3 and TRBJ2-7): GAGVSQTPSNKVTEKGKYVELRCDPISGHTALYWYRQSLGQGPEFLIYFQGTGAADDSGLPNDRFFAVRPEGSVSTLKIQRTERGDSAVYLCASSSGTSGTYEQYFGPGTRLTVT.

This clone showed up just once. The CDR3 region has the DNA TGTGCCAGCAGCTCTGAACGGGAGACCGGGGAGCTGTTTTTT. This encodes CASSSERETGELFF. The chain employs TRBV7-2 and TRBJ2-2; maybe TRBD2 (6 bases). This CDR3 has 14 residues. V dropped 4 bases and J dropped 5 bases, with 11 bases sitting between them. Germline assignment: CDR1 SGHTA and CDR2 FQGNSA. Based on the CDR3 plus reference TRBV7-2 and TRBJ2-2, the full variable domain is GAGVSQSPSNKVTEKGKDVELRCDPISGHTALYWYRQSLGQGLEFLIYFQGNSAPDKSGLPSDRFSAERTGGSVSTLTIQRTQQEDSAVYLCASSSERETGELFFGEGSRLTVL.

The CDR3 bases are TGCAGTGCTCGACAGGGCTATGGCTACACCTTC. Translated: CSARQGYGYTF. The V and J genes are TRBV20-1 and TRBJ1-2; 7 bases are shared with TRBD1. In germline, CDR1 is DFQATT, CDR2 SNEGSKA (reference sequence). The CDR3 covers 11 residues. V lost 5 bases and J lost 4; bases outside the gene matches: 1.

V usage is TRBV4-2 and J usage is TRBJ2-2, with D perhaps TRBD2 (6 bases). The CDR3 is made up of 18 amino acids. Deletions cut 6 bases from V and 4 bases from J, with 24 bases between. Germline assignment: CDR1 LGHNA and CDR2 YNFKEQ. The CDR3: CASRTLAVLGVGTGELFF. The CDR3 nucleotides are TGTGCCAGCAGGACCTTAGCGGTTCTGGGAGTGGGCACCGGGGAGCTGTTTTTT.